This TCR beta chain was sequenced during a study of OX40 agonist ivuxolimab in advanced cancers. General observations from the study: At 0.1 to 3.0 mg/kg and by week 6, CD4+ and CD8+ T cells in the blood had expanded clonally. No determination was made of the antigen specificity of the expanded peripheral T cells. Averaging showed that CD8+ T cells had more expanded clones than CD4+ did.

This CDR3 contains 19 residues. Germline V gene sequence: CDR1 SEHNR, CDR2 FQNEAQ (reference sequence). V lost 0 bases to trimming and J lost 3 bases; unmatched junction nucleotides: 15. The sample holds one count of this clone. Its antigen is as yet unknown. Measured with immunoSEQ multiplex PCR; TCRdb has only the in-frame clones, and not every one. The repertoire holds around 70,000 clones, with about 85% as singletons. Sequenced here: CD4+ or CD8+ T cells sorted from blood, sampled in a trial of the OX40 agonist ivuxolimab. This clonotype was sampled from an adult with an advanced solid tumor such as melanoma, head and neck, liver or kidney cancer. The chain uses TRBV7-9 and TRBJ2-7, with 9 bases matching TRBD2. CDR3 region: CASSLALFGGRASLYEQYF. CDR3 DNA sequence: TGTGCCAGCAGCTTAGCTTTGTTCGGCGGGAGGGCCTCTCTCTACGAGCAGTACTTC.